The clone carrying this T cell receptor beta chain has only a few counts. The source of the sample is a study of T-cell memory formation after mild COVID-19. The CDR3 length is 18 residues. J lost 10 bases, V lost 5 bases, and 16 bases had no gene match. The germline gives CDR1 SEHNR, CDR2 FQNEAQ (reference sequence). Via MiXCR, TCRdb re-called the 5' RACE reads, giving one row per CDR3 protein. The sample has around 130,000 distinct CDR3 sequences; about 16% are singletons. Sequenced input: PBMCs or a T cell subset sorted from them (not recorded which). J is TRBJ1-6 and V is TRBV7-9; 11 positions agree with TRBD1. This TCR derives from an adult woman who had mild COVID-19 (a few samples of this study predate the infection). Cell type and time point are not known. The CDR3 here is CASSPTTGQGGKWSPLHF. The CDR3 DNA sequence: TGTGCCAGCAGCCCAACCACGGGACAGGGGGGAAAGTGGTCACCCCTCCACTTT.